The sequence of this T cell receptor beta chain was determined in a study of blood T cell repertoires in COVID-19. Deletions cut 3 bases from V and 2 bases from J, with 12 bases between. CDR1 and CDR2 from the germline V gene are MNHEY and SMNVEV (reference sequence). The CDR3 has 15 residues. Sequencing used immunoSEQ multiplex PCR; TCRdb keeps in-frame clones, though not all of them. This table holds more than 200,000 clones, 89% found once. Participants were aged about 18 to 89 years from around 25 US areas. This TCR derives from a woman in her 30s with acute COVID-19. Source material: PBMCs or T cells enriched from blood (not recorded which). The chain recombines TRBV27 with TRBJ2-3; D might be TRBD1 (6 bases). DNA of the CDR3: TGTGCCAGCAGTTTGGACAGATACCTCACAGATACGCAGTATTTT. Encoded protein: CASSLDRYLTDTQYF.